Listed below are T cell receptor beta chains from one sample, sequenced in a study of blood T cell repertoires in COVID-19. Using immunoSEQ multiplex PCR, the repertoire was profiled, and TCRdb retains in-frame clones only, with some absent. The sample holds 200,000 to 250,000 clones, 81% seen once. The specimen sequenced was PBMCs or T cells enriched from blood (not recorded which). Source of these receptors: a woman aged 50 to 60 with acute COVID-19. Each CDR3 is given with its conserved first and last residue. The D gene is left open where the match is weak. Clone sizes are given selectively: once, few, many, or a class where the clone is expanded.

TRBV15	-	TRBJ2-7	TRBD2	CATSNQRGSNYEQYF	TGTGCCACCAGCAATCAGCGGGGGTCAAACTACGAGCAGTACTTC
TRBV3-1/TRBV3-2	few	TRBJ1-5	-	CASSPLYRDQPQHF	TGTGCCAGCAGCCCTCTATACAGGGACCAGCCCCAGCATTTT
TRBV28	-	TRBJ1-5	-	CASSPGGSRNQPQHF	TGTGCCAGCAGTCCCGGGGGGAGCAGAAATCAGCCCCAGCATTTT
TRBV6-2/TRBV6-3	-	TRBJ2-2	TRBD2	CASSYVGLAAGELFF	TGTGCCAGCAGTTACGTAGGACTAGCGGCCGGGGAGCTGTTTTTT
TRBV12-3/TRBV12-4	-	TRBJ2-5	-	CASSFGDQETQYF	TGTGCCAGCAGTTTCGGGGACCAAGAGACCCAGTACTTC
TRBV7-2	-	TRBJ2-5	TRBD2	CASSLGLAVPQETQYF	TGTGCCAGCAGCCTAGGACTAGCGGTACCCCAAGAGACCCAGTACTTC
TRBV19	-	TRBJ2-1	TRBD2	CASLAGVTSNEQFF	TGTGCCAGTCTAGCGGGAGTGACGAGCAATGAGCAGTTCTTC
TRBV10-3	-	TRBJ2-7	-	CAISTPEVIFGQYF	TGTGCCATCAGCACCCCCGAGGTGATATTTGGGCAGTACTTC
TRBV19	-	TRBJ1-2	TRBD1	CASTPTGRANYGYTF	TGTGCCAGTACCCCGACAGGGCGAGCTAACTATGGCTACACCTTC
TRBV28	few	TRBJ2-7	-	CASSFLRGRSYEQYF	TGTGCCAGCAGTTTTCTCAGGGGGAGGTCCTACGAGCAGTACTTC
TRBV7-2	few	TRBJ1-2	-	CASSQGGQAANYGYTF	TGTGCCAGCAGCCAGGGTGGGCAGGCCGCTAACTATGGCTACACCTTC
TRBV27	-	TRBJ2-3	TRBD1	CASSSRGHLTDTQYF	TGTGCCAGCAGTTCCAGGGGGCACCTCACAGATACGCAGTATTTT
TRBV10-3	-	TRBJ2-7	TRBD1	CATSGGQGILYEQYF	TGTGCCACAAGTGGCGGACAGGGAATTTTATACGAGCAGTACTTC
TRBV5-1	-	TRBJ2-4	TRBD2	CASSSRTSGGAGAKNIQYF	TGCGCCAGCAGCTCCCGGACTAGCGGGGGGGCTGGGGCCAAAAACATTCAGTACTTC
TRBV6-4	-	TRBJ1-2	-	CASTPGQGYGYTF	TGTGCCAGCACCCCAGGGCAGGGGTATGGCTACACCTTC
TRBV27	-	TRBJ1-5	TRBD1	CASSSGQPYSNQPQHF	TGTGCCAGCTCCTCGGGACAGCCCTATAGCAATCAGCCCCAGCATTTT
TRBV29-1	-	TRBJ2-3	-	CSVDQVDASTDTQYF	TGCAGCGTTGACCAGGTCGACGCTAGCACAGATACGCAGTATTTT
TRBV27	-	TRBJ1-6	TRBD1	CASSLAGGLSPLHF	TGTGCCAGCAGTTTAGCAGGGGGCCTTTCACCCCTCCACTTT
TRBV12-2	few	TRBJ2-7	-	CASRLERTPTDEQYF	TGTGCAAGTCGCTTAGAACGGACTCCCACGGACGAGCAGTACTTC
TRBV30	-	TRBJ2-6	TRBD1	CAWRPPDRVWSGANVLTF	TGTGCCTGGAGACCCCCGGACAGGGTGTGGTCTGGGGCCAACGTCCTGACTTTC
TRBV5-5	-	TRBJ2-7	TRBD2	CASSLVVGRVEQYF	TGTGCCAGCAGCTTGGTAGTTGGGAGGGTCGAGCAGTACTTC